This T cell receptor (beta chain) was documented in a study of T cells in Graves' hyperthyroidism and ophthalmopathy. This clonotype came up many times. Amplification of TCR beta CDR3 regions was performed using RNA transcripts as template. The HTBI primer set served for first-round RT-PCR of the TCR CDR3. TCRdb redid the calling of the multiplex PCR reads with MiXCR, one entry per CDR3 protein. The repertoire holds hundreds of thousands of distinct CDR3 sequences, with roughly 14% as singletons. Sequencing input: blood. The receptor comes from a man between 18 and 35 years old with Graves' ophthalmopathy.

The CDR3 region is CASGTGVNTEAFF. The CDR3 bases are TGTGCCAGCGGGACAGGGGTGAACACTGAAGCTTTCTTT. The chain joins TRBV6-2 or TRBV6-3 to TRBJ1-1; 10 positions match TRBD1. With V trimmed by 8 bases and J by 0 bases, 0 bases remained unmatched. The germline CDR1 and CDR2 sequences are MNHEY and SVGEGT. This CDR3 contains 13 residues.